Listed below are T cell receptor beta chains from one sample, sequenced in a study of technical replicates of blood from a handful of donors. The assay was immunoSEQ multiplex PCR, and TCRdb's table has in-frame clones only and misses some. In the table there are about 72,000 clones, less than 97% of which are singletons. The specimen sequenced was T cells isolated from PBMCs. The receptors were gathered from a human donor in good health. CDR3s include the opening cysteine and the closing phenylalanine or tryptophan. Each record gives: clone size, V gene, D gene, CDR3 length, J gene, CDR3 protein, CDR3 DNA. D genes are given only for firm matches. Clone size is not always given. Where it is, it says once, few, many or a class for expanded clones.

>NA|TRBV5-1|NA|14|TRBJ2-7
CASSLVQGNYEQYF
TGCGCCAGCAGCTTGGTCCAGGGGAACTACGAGCAGTACTTC
>NA|TRBV10-3|NA|16|TRBJ1-5
CAISESPIQSNQPQHF
TGTGCCATCAGTGAGTCTCCGATACAGTCCAATCAGCCCCAGCATTTT
>NA|TRBV6-5|NA|15|TRBJ1-2
CASSPGTLAGVGYTF
TGTGCCAGCAGTCCGGGAACCTTGGCGGGGGTTGGCTACACCTTC
>NA|TRBV30|NA|13|TRBJ1-5
CAWGREGNQPQHF
TGTGCCTGGGGGCGGGAGGGGAATCAGCCCCAGCATTTT
>NA|TRBV9|TRBD2|16|TRBJ2-1
CASSVPGLAAYNEQFF
TGTGCCAGCAGCGTACCGGGACTAGCGGCCTACAATGAGCAGTTCTTC
>NA|TRBV5-6|NA|13|TRBJ1-5
CASSTRGMKPQHF
TGTGCCAGCAGCACGCGGGGGATGAAGCCCCAGCATTTT
>once|TRBV5-1|TRBD2|14|TRBJ2-5
CASSKGTSKETQYF
TGCGCCAGCAGCAAAGGGACTAGCAAAGAGACCCAGTACTTC
>once|TRBV6-6|TRBD1|16|TRBJ1-4
CASTLRPGTGNEKLFF
TGTGCCAGCACTCTTAGGCCGGGGACAGGGAATGAAAAACTGTTTTTT
>few|TRBV9|NA|10|TRBJ1-4
CASSVGRPFF
TGTGCCAGCAGCGTAGGGAGGCCGTTTTTT
>NA|TRBV27|NA|10|TRBJ2-7
CASGHYEQYF
TGTGCCAGCGGGCACTACGAGCAGTACTTC
>NA|TRBV7-8|NA|13|TRBJ2-7
CASSLPPTYEQYF
TGTGCCAGCAGCCTGCCGCCTACCTACGAGCAGTACTTC
>NA|TRBV10-2|NA|16|TRBJ2-7
CASSESPGSFPYEQYF
TGCGCCAGCAGTGAGTCTCCCGGGAGTTTTCCCTACGAGCAGTACTTC
>NA|TRBV29-1|NA|15|TRBJ2-1
CSAQGLFNSYNEQFF
TGCAGCGCCCAGGGGCTTTTCAACTCCTACAATGAGCAGTTCTTC
>few|TRBV7-8|TRBD1|15|TRBJ2-5
CASSSWTGGVETQYF
TGTGCCAGCAGCAGTTGGACAGGGGGAGTCGAGACCCAGTACTTC
>NA|TRBV7-6|NA|14|TRBJ2-7
CASSRDIRSYEQYF
TGTGCCAGCAGCCGAGATATAAGATCCTACGAGCAGTACTTC
>NA|TRBV5-1|TRBD1|15|TRBJ2-7
CASSRVGTGPYEQYF
TGCGCCAGCAGTCGAGTCGGGACAGGACCCTACGAGCAGTACTTC
>NA|TRBV19|NA|11|TRBJ2-7
CASSTSGEQYF
TGTGCCAGTAGTACTTCCGGCGAGCAGTACTTC
>NA|TRBV7-8|NA|15|TRBJ2-1
CASSLRVSGRPEQFF
TGTGCCAGCAGCTTGAGGGTTAGCGGAAGACCAGAGCAGTTCTTC
>NA|TRBV29-1|NA|14|TRBJ1-1
CSVEPRFADTEAFF
TGCAGCGTTGAGCCTAGGTTTGCGGACACTGAAGCTTTCTTT
>NA|TRBV9|NA|16|TRBJ1-2
CASSAGEALMGYGYTF
TGTGCCAGCAGCGCGGGGGAGGCCCTCATGGGGTATGGCTACACCTTC
>NA|TRBV19|TRBD1|15|TRBJ1-2
CASSRGTGFSYGYTF
TGTGCCAGTAGTAGGGGGACAGGGTTTAGCTATGGCTACACCTTC
>once|TRBV30|NA|13|TRBJ1-4
CAWTGQGVEKLFF
TGTGCCTGGACAGGGCAGGGCGTTGAAAAACTGTTTTTT
>NA|TRBV5-1|NA|15|TRBJ1-2
CASSLAGLAGVSYTF
TGCGCCAGCAGCTTGGCCGGGTTGGCGGGGGTAAGCTACACCTTC
>NA|TRBV7-8|TRBD1|13|TRBJ2-7
CASSMDRFYEQYF
TGTGCCAGCAGCATGGACAGGTTCTACGAGCAGTACTTC
>NA|TRBV29-1|TRBD1|15|TRBJ1-4
CSVELEGQGTLKLFF
TGCAGCGTAGAACTGGAAGGACAGGGAACCCTAAAACTGTTTTTT
>NA|TRBV5-1|NA|12|TRBJ1-1
CASSYSNTEAFF
TGCGCCAGCAGCTACAGCAACACTGAAGCTTTCTTT
>NA|TRBV5-8|NA|15|TRBJ2-1
CASSLEAGAYNEQFF
TGTGCCAGCAGCTTGGAAGCGGGCGCCTACAATGAGCAGTTCTTC
>NA|TRBV4-2|NA|15|TRBJ2-5
CASSQDFQSGETQYF
TGTGCCAGCAGCCAAGATTTTCAGAGCGGAGAGACCCAGTACTTC
>NA|TRBV23-1|NA|16|TRBJ1-1
CASSLNQPGSTTEAFF
TGCGCCAGCAGCCTCAATCAGCCAGGATCGACCACTGAAGCTTTCTTT
>NA|TRBV15|NA|13|TRBJ2-1
CATSRDRSNEQFF
TGTGCCACCAGCAGAGATCGTAGCAATGAGCAGTTCTTC
>NA|TRBV27|NA|15|TRBJ1-2
CASGILGLPNYGYTF
TGTGCCAGCGGGATTCTGGGGCTACCTAACTATGGCTACACCTTC
>NA|TRBV6-1|NA|15|TRBJ2-7
CASSEDMTGFYEQYF
TGTGCCAGCAGTGAAGATATGACAGGATTCTACGAGCAGTACTTC
>NA|TRBV25-1|NA|13|TRBJ2-7
CASGGAGLHEQYF
TGTGCCAGCGGGGGGGCAGGGTTGCACGAGCAGTACTTC
>NA|TRBV2|NA|11|TRBJ1-1
CASTGYEEAFF
TGTGCCTCCACCGGGTACGAGGAAGCTTTCTTT
>NA|TRBV10-2|NA|15|TRBJ2-7
CASSESHSRAYEQYF
TGCGCCAGCAGTGAGTCTCATTCCAGGGCCTACGAGCAGTACTTC
>NA|TRBV11-2|NA|11|TRBJ2-7
CASSPGLKQYF
TGTGCCAGCAGCCCCGGACTGAAGCAGTACTTC
>NA|TRBV5-4|TRBD2|16|TRBJ2-2
CASSLLFGTSEGELFF
TGTGCCAGCAGCTTGTTGTTCGGGACTAGTGAAGGGGAGCTGTTTTTT
>NA|TRBV5-6|TRBD1|16|TRBJ1-1
CASSPGQGLGGTEAFF
TGTGCCAGCAGTCCGGGACAGGGACTAGGCGGGACTGAAGCTTTCTTT
>NA|TRBV6-5|NA|13|TRBJ1-1
CASRFGSYTEAFF
TGTGCCAGCAGGTTCGGGAGCTACACTGAAGCTTTCTTT
>NA|TRBV7-2|TRBD2|17|TRBJ2-2
CASSLRLAGQYTGELFF
TGTGCCAGCAGCTTAAGACTAGCGGGACAATACACCGGGGAGCTGTTTTTT
>NA|TRBV28|NA|17|TRBJ1-6
CASLSRQRSSYNSPLHF
TGTGCCAGCCTCTCCCGTCAGAGGAGCTCCTATAATTCACCCCTCCACTTT
>NA|TRBV2|NA|14|TRBJ1-2
CASSSRGVDYGYTF
TGTGCCAGCAGTTCGCGGGGGGTTGACTATGGCTACACCTTC
>NA|TRBV18|NA|17|TRBJ2-2
CASSRTAPGGYTGELFF
TGTGCCAGCTCACGCACGGCGCCCGGCGGTTACACCGGGGAGCTGTTTTTT
>once|TRBV7-9|NA|14|TRBJ1-2
CASSLVEGNYGYTF
TGTGCCAGCAGCTTAGTGGAGGGAAACTATGGCTACACCTTC
>NA|TRBV5-1|NA|11|TRBJ2-5
CASSYEGAQYF
TGCGCCAGCAGCTACGAAGGGGCCCAGTACTTC